What follows are 21 T cell receptor beta chains derived from one specimen sequenced in a study of T-cell reconstitution after alpha-beta-depleted transplantation in children. Unique molecular identifiers tagged the TCRbeta library. Using its own MiXCR run on the PCR reads, TCRdb lists one record per CDR3 protein. The table includes 85,000 to 120,000 distinct CDR3 sequences, about 7.5% detected once. This sample comprised PBMCs, obtained before TCRalphabeta/CD19-depleted stem cell transplant. These receptor sequences come from a boy aged 2-9 years with acute lymphoblastic leukemia, due to receive a stem cell transplant.

The CDR3 nucleotides are TGTGCCAGCAGCTTCAGGACTGGCTACTGGGAGCAGTACTTC. Its translation is CASSFRTGYWEQYF. The chain uses TRBV7-2 and TRBJ2-7; D may be TRBD2 (5 bases). Per the germline V gene, CDR1 is SGHTA and CDR2 is FQGNSA. The CDR3 is 14 residues long. The V end lost 3 bases, the J end lost 7 bases, and 16 bases lay between the germline ends.

The chain joins TRBV7-4 to TRBJ2-1; 15 bases agree with TRBD2. CDR1 is SGHVT, CDR2 SQSDAQ, per germline. Germline trimming cut 2 bases from V and 7 bases from J; bases unmatched to any gene: 24. This CDR3 contains 23 residues. CDR3 DNA: TGTGCCAGCAGCTTACTCACTCTCCGTCCGGGACTAGCGGGGGGCCCTACTTGGAATGAGCAGTTCTTC. It codes for CASSLLTLRPGLAGGPTWNEQFF. Supplemented by reference TRBV7-4 and TRBJ2-1, the full variable domain reads GAGVSQSPRYKVAKRGRDVALRCDSISGHVTLYWYRQTLGQGSEVLTYSQSDAQRDKSGRPSGRFSAERPERSVSTLKIQRTEQGDSAVYLCASSLLTLRPGLAGGPTWNEQFFGPGTRLTVL.

This clonotype was recorded many times. The chain employs TRBV10-2 and TRBJ2-5; either TRBD1 or TRBD2 may fit D (6 bases each). V was clipped by 8 bases and J by 4 bases, with 20 bases between them. This CDR3 region has 15 residues. Germline values: CDR1 WSHSY, CDR2 SAAADI. CDR3 sequence reads: CASETGAGAAETQYF. The CDR3 nucleotides are TGCGCCAGCGAGACGGGGGCCGGAGCCGCAGAGACCCAGTACTTC.

The table lists this clonotype with many counts. V and J are TRBV5-1 and TRBJ2-7; D is perhaps TRBD2 (6 bases). This CDR3 contains 17 residues. V lost 4 bases and J 0 bases, leaving 20 bases between the germline ends. Germline lookup yields CDR1 SGHRS and CDR2 YFSETQ. CDR3 in amino acids: CASSRGSGAGLSYEQYF. The CDR3 nucleotides read TGCGCCAGCAGCCGGGGGTCCGGGGCAGGACTCTCCTACGAGCAGTACTTC.

This clonotype was detected ten times or more. One end of the junction is discordant with germline, which a read error may explain. This chain joins TRBV7-9 and TRBJ2-7; D call uncertain. Germline V gives CDR1 SEHNR, CDR2 FQNEAQ (reference sequence). The CDR3 covers 12 residues. The CDR3 nucleotides are TGTGCCAGCAGTCTTTCGACGGACGCCTTAGACTTC. Translation gives CASSLSTDALDF.

This clonotype came up a few times. CDR3 amino acids: CASSPLGLAGDNEQFF. Here the CDR3 DNA reads TGTGCCAGCAGCCCCCTGGGACTAGCGGGGGACAATGAGCAGTTCTTC. V and J are TRBV7-8 and TRBJ2-1; 14 nucleotides line up with TRBD2. CDR3 length: 16 amino acids. After removal of 5 bases from V and 5 bases from J, the junction contained 5 bases not matched to a gene. Germline V gene sequence: CDR1 SGHVS, CDR2 FQNEAQ.

This clonotype has only a few counts. The chain recombines TRBV2 with TRBJ1-1; weak D call: TRBD1 (6 bases). The length of the CDR3 is 14 residues. Germline CDR1 is SNHLY and CDR2 is FYNNEI. Trimming removed 6 bases from V and 0 bases from J, with 11 bases in between. This chain's CDR3 is CASSGQNMNTEAFF. CDR3 nucleotides: TGTGCCAGCAGCGGACAGAATATGAACACTGAAGCTTTCTTT.

The chain couples TRBV5-6 to TRBJ2-4, with 8 bases aligning to TRBD1. Per the germline V gene, CDR1 is SGHDT and CDR2 is YYEEEE. The V gene end was trimmed by 2 bases and the J gene end by 3 bases; junction bases not matched to a gene: 1. CDR3 length: 14 residues. In DNA, the CDR3 is TGTGCCAGCAGCTTCACAGGGGGCAAAAACATTCAGTACTTC. Translated: CASSFTGGKNIQYF.

This clonotype was counted only a few times. V gene TRBV3-1 combines with J gene TRBJ2-3; possible D gene TRBD1, 6 bases. V lost 1 base, J lost 3 bases, and 20 bases lay in between. Germline V CDR1 and CDR2: LGHDT, YNNKEL (reference sequence). The CDR3 consists of 18 residues. CDR3 region: CASSQVGGTGRVTDTQYF. The CDR3 DNA follows: TGTGCCAGCAGCCAAGTTGGGGGCACGGGGAGAGTTACAGATACGCAGTATTTT.

The sample holds a few counts of this clonotype. The chain is built from TRBV5-6 and TRBJ2-7; 7 nucleotides match TRBD1. The CDR3 covers 15 residues. Germline V lookup: CDR1 SGHDT, CDR2 YYEEEE. The junction had 8 bases not matched to a gene; V was cut back by 0 bases and J by 5 bases. CDR3 in DNA: TGTGCCAGCAGCTTGGAGGGCCAAGGGGGCAACGAGCAGTACTTC. Translation: CASSLEGQGGNEQYF.

This clonotype has at least ten counts. The V and J genes are TRBV28 and TRBJ1-1; no definite D call. Germline values: CDR1 MDHEN, CDR2 SYDVKM. The CDR3 is 15 residues long. Trimming left V 8 bases short and J 0 bases short, with 16 bases between. CDR3 nucleotide sequence: TGTGCCAGCGCCGACCTTAGGGATATGAACACTGAAGCTTTCTTT. Translating it yields CASADLRDMNTEAFF.

This clonotype occurred many times. The gene calls are TRBV15 and TRBJ1-4; 10 nucleotides match TRBD1. CDR1 and CDR2 (germline): LNHNV, YYDKDF (reference sequence). The CDR3 covers 13 residues. Trimming at V came to 6 bases and at J to 6 bases, leaving 1 base not matched to a gene. The chain's CDR3 is CATRGTGDEKLFF. The CDR3, as DNA: TGTGCCACCAGAGGGACAGGGGATGAAAAACTGTTTTTT. Complete variable domain (other parts from reference TRBV15 and TRBJ1-4): DAMVIQNPRYQVTQFGKPVTLSCSQTLNHNVMYWYQQKSSQAPKLLFHYYDKDFNNEADTPDNFQSRRPNTSFCFLDIRSPGLGDTAMYLCATRGTGDEKLFFGSGTQLSVL.

This clonotype was counted between two and nine times. This chain joins TRBV7-6 and TRBJ2-3, with 8 bases identical to TRBD2. The V and J ends lost 5 bases and 4 bases, in that order; junction bases with no gene match: 8. Germline V gene sequence: CDR1 SGHVS, CDR2 FNYEAQ. The CDR3 spans 15 residues. The CDR3 sequence: CASSGAGVGPDTQYF. DNA of the CDR3: TGTGCCAGCAGCGGAGCGGGGGTAGGGCCAGATACGCAGTATTTT.

This chain uses TRBV6-5 with TRBJ1-5; D uncertain. The CDR3 has 13 residues. Trimming left V 0 bases short and J 1 base short, with 1 base between. CDR1 and CDR2 (germline): MNHEY, SVGAGI. CDR3 amino acids: CASSYSSNQPQHF. CDR3 coding DNA: TGTGCCAGCAGTTACTCCAGCAATCAGCCCCAGCATTTT.

This clonotype came up many times. The chain links TRBV7-3 to TRBJ2-3; 11 nucleotides align to TRBD2. The V and J ends lost 6 bases and 6 bases, in that order; junction bases with no gene match: 11. Per the germline V gene, CDR1 is SGHTA and CDR2 is FQGTGA. There are 16 residues in the CDR3. DNA for the CDR3: TGTGCCAGCAGTCAGAGCTTAGCGGGGGGGCCGGATACGCAGTATTTT. The encoded protein is CASSQSLAGGPDTQYF.

V gene TRBV20-1 combines with J gene TRBJ2-1; D is perhaps TRBD2 (6 bases). The CDR3 has 19 amino acids. The V end lost 5 bases, the J end lost 0 bases, and 26 bases lay between the germline ends. CDR1 and CDR2 from the germline V gene are DFQATT and SNEGSKA (reference sequence). The CDR3 region has the DNA TGCAGTGCTCCCCGCCAGCGAGCGGGCGCCATGAGCTCCTACAATGAGCAGTTCTTC. The encoded protein is CSAPRQRAGAMSSYNEQFF.

This clonotype was seen many times. The DNA for the CDR3 is TGTGCCAGCAGCGTTACCGGCGGCGCAGATACGCAGTATTTT. Encoded protein: CASSVTGGADTQYF. V gene TRBV9 combines with J gene TRBJ2-3, with unresolved D. Trimming took 2 bases from V and 4 from J, leaving 11 bases between them. The CDR3 covers 14 residues. Germline V gene lookup returns CDR1 SGDLS and CDR2 YYNGEE. Variable domain in full (rest from reference TRBV9 and TRBJ2-3): DSGVTQTPKHLITATGQRVTLRCSPRSGDLSVYWYQQSLDQGLQFLIQYYNGEERAKGNILERFSAQQFPDLHSELNLSSLELGDSALYFCASSVTGGADTQYFGPGTRLTVL.

There are many counts of this clonotype. J is TRBJ2-2 and V is TRBV4-3; 7 bases are a match to TRBD2. This CDR3 has 14 residues. With 4 bases clipped from V and 5 bases from J, the junction kept 4 bases outside the gene matches. CDR1 LGHNA and CDR2 YSLEER come from the germline V gene. CDR3 DNA: TGCGCCAGCAGCCCCGGGACTACTACCGGGGAGCTGTTTTTT. Its protein product is CASSPGTTTGELFF.

The chain links TRBV20-1 to TRBJ1-3; 7 bases fit TRBD1. Germline V gene data show CDR1 as DFQATT and CDR2 as SNEGSKA (reference sequence). This CDR3 has 17 residues. The V segment lost 0 bases and the J segment 3 bases; nucleotides outside the gene matches: 11. CDR3 residues: CSARDPGGDTYGNTIYF. Here the CDR3 DNA reads TGCAGTGCTAGAGATCCAGGGGGGGACACTTATGGAAACACCATATATTTT.

This clonotype was observed many times. J is TRBJ2-5 and V is TRBV20-1, with no clear D. The CDR3 runs 11 residues. V lost 3 bases and J 5 bases, leaving 7 bases between the germline ends. The germline V gene encodes CDR1 DFQATT and CDR2 SNEGSKA (reference sequence). CDR3 protein: CSASRFETQYF. Written as DNA, the CDR3 is TGCAGTGCTAGCCGGTTCGAGACCCAGTACTTC.

The sample holds many counts of this clonotype. The J gene is TRBJ2-3, the V gene TRBV11-2; 9 nucleotides agree with TRBD2. Per germline, CDR1 SGHAT and CDR2 FQNNGV. V lost 5 bases, J lost 2 bases, and 11 bases stayed unmatched. The CDR3 runs 17 residues. The CDR3 DNA reads TGTGCCAGCAGCCCCCGAGGGGCTAGCGGGACCACAGATACGCAGTATTTT. It is translated as CASSPRGASGTTDTQYF.